Shown below are 26 T cell receptor beta chains from a single sample sequenced in a study of blood T cell repertoires in COVID-19 (dated by TCRdb to about 2020). Receptor libraries were prepared by the immunoSEQ multiplex PCR assay. TCRdb carries this immuneACCESS record with in-frame sequences only. Its versions omit some clonotypes, under half of them owing to an unresolved V gene in the studies checked, with the rest unexplained. The sample table records 450,000 or so clones; around 91% of these occur just once. 0.55% to 0.75% of the sample lies in the top ten. Material: PBMCs or T cells enriched from blood (not recorded which). These receptors were taken from a man aged 18 to 29 who had recovered from COVID-19.

V usage is TRBV30 and J usage is TRBJ2-1, with D perhaps matching TRBD1 (7 bases). Trimming removed 3 bases at V and 9 bases at J, with 18 bases between. The CDR3 runs 14 residues. Germline V gene lookup returns CDR1 GTSNPN and CDR2 SVGIG (reference sequence). DNA for the CDR3: TGTGCCTGGAGCACGACAGGGCTCGGGGGTGAGCAGTTCTTC. This encodes CAWSTTGLGGEQFF. The variable domain in full, with the rest retrieved from reference TRBV30 and TRBJ2-1, is SQTIHQWPATLVQPVGSPLSLECTVEGTSNPNLYWYRQAAGRGLQLLFYSVGIGQISSEVPQNLSASRPQDRQFILSSKKLLLSDSGFYLCAWSTTGLGGEQFFGPGTRLTVL.

J is TRBJ1-1 and V is TRBV3-1 (or the pseudogene TRBV3-2); 8 nucleotides align to TRBD1. CDR1 LGHDT and CDR2 YNNKEL come from the germline V gene (reference sequence). The CDR3 totals 14 residues. The V and J ends lost 1 base and 4 bases, in that order; junction bases with no gene match: 2. CDR3 loop: CASSQVTGGTEAFF. The CDR3, as DNA: TGTGCCAGCAGCCAAGTAACAGGGGGCACTGAAGCTTTCTTT.

This chain links TRBV5-1 with TRBJ1-1, with a tentative D call TRBD1 (5 bases). With 4 bases removed from V and 4 bases from J, the gap between germline ends came to 11 bases. Germline-derived CDR1 and CDR2 are SGHRS and YFSETQ. The CDR3 contains 13 residues. Here the CDR3 DNA reads TGCGCCAGCAGCGTCAGGGAGGGCACTGAAGCTTTCTTT. Amino acids: CASSVREGTEAFF.

This CDR3 is CASSSRVYNEQFF. CDR3 nucleotides: TGTGCCAGCAGCTCCAGGGTCTACAATGAGCAGTTCTTC. This sequence joins TRBV5-4 and TRBJ2-1; weak D call: TRBD1 (5 bases). CDR1 is SGHNT, CDR2 YYREEE, per germline (reference sequence). The CDR3 consists of 13 residues. Trimming took off 3 bases at V and 3 bases at J, with 7 bases between the two ends.

V is TRBV30 and J is TRBJ1-1, with D possibly being TRBD1 (5 bases). The CDR3 is 13 amino acids. Trimming shortened V by 8 bases and J by 3 bases, and 16 bases separated the two germline ends. Germline V gene sequence: CDR1 GTSNPN, CDR2 SVGIG (reference sequence). CDR3 sequence (DNA): TGTGCCCAGTCATTGGGGGGGGACACTGAAGCTTTCTTT. It codes for CAQSLGGDTEAFF.

The chain employs TRBV7-9 and TRBJ1-1; TRBD1 matches at 7 bases. V shed 5 bases and J 0 bases; nucleotides not matched to a gene: 12. CDR3 length equals 17 residues. Germline loops: CDR1 SEHNR, CDR2 FQNEAQ (reference sequence). In nucleotides, the CDR3 is TGTGCCAGCAGCCCGAACCTTGGAACAGGGGTGAACACTGAAGCTTTCTTT. Protein product: CASSPNLGTGVNTEAFF.

The chain has TRBV5-1 and TRBJ1-6, with no clear D. CDR1 and CDR2 from the germline V gene are SGHRS and YFSETQ. Trimming stripped 4 bases from V and 9 bases from J, with 11 bases between. This CDR3 comprises 13 residues. CDR3: CASSPEVGSPLHF. CDR3 sequence (DNA): TGCGCCAGCAGCCCAGAGGTTGGTTCACCCCTCCACTTT.

This chain joins TRBV18 and TRBJ2-1; weak D call: TRBD2 (5 bases). CDR3 length: 16 amino acids. V was shortened by 0 bases and J by 4 bases, with 13 bases between the two germline ends. Germline CDR1 reads KGHSH; CDR2 reads LQKENI. CDR3 residues: CASSPPGSAPYNEQFF. The DNA of the CDR3 is TGTGCCAGCTCACCACCAGGGAGTGCCCCTTACAATGAGCAGTTCTTC.

The gene calls are TRBV7-7 and TRBJ1-4; a possible D gene is TRBD1 (5 bases). CDR1 and CDR2 (germline): SSHAT, FNYEAQ (reference sequence). The CDR3 sequence is 15 residues long. V gave up 2 bases and J gave up 8 bases, with 15 bases separating them. The chain's CDR3 is CASSLHRGVEEKLFF. CDR3 in DNA: TGTGCCAGCAGCTTACATCGGGGGGTTGAGGAAAAACTGTTTTTT.

The chain couples TRBV7-8 to TRBJ2-7, with a possible D match to TRBD2 (5 bases). CDR1 is SGHVS and CDR2 is FQNEAQ in the germline V gene. V was trimmed by 2 bases and J by 4 bases, leaving 9 bases between them. The CDR3 covers 13 residues. As DNA, the CDR3 is TGTGCCAGCAGCTTATTTTCGGGGTACGAGCAGTACTTC. Its translation: CASSLFSGYEQYF.

This sequence joins TRBV5-1 and TRBJ2-7; D is undetermined. V was cut by 4 bases and J by 0 bases, with 8 bases left in between. CDR3 length equals 13 residues. Germline CDR1 is SGHRS and CDR2 is YFSETQ. CDR3 nucleotide sequence: TGCGCCAGCAGCCCCGGGTCCTCCTACGAGCAGTACTTC. Protein sequence: CASSPGSSYEQYF.

This chain joins TRBV6-5 and TRBJ1-2; 10 nucleotides agree with TRBD1. CDR1 and CDR2 (germline): MNHEY, SVGAGI. After removal of 2 bases from V and 6 bases from J, the junction contained 3 bases not matched to a gene. CDR3 length: 14 residues. In nucleotides, the CDR3 is TGTGCCAGCAGTTACAGGGGACAGGGGCATGGCTACACCTTC. Its protein is CASSYRGQGHGYTF.

The rearrangement joins TRBV28 to TRBJ1-2, with D unclear. The V end lost 3 bases, the J end lost 8 bases, and 13 bases lay between the germline ends. The CDR3 sequence is 13 residues long. Germline-derived CDR1 and CDR2 are MDHEN and SYDVKM. CDR3 sequence: CASSFMRVIGYTF. CDR3 sequence (DNA): TGTGCCAGCAGTTTCATGAGGGTTATAGGCTACACCTTC.

In DNA form, the CDR3 reads TGTGCCACCAGTGATTCGAGTGAGCAGTACTTC. Its protein product is CATSDSSEQYF. The genes are TRBV24-1 and TRBJ2-7; no reliable D call. Germline V gene sequence: CDR1 KGHDR, CDR2 SFDVKD. Trimming left V 2 bases short and J 7 bases short, with 5 bases between. This CDR3 is built from 11 residues.

To note about this clone: Other nucleotide sequences from this sample produce the same CDR3. The chain has TRBV12-3 or TRBV12-4 and TRBJ1-6, with 7 bases lining up with TRBD1. This CDR3 spans 13 amino acids. V lost 4 bases and J lost 7; bases outside the gene matches: 1. For the CDR3, the DNA is TGTGCCAGCAGTTCGACAGGGAATTCACCCCTCCACTTT. Translation: CASSSTGNSPLHF.

The chain recombines TRBV11-2 with TRBJ2-1; 8 positions match TRBD2. Germline V lookup: CDR1 SGHAT, CDR2 FQNNGV. V lost 8 bases, J lost 4 bases, and 7 bases stayed unmatched. This CDR3 has 14 amino acids. This CDR3 reads CASSGASGYNEQFF. The DNA of the CDR3 is TGTGCCAGCTCCGGGGCTAGCGGGTACAATGAGCAGTTCTTC.

The chain links TRBV19 to TRBJ2-1; the match to TRBD2 covers 11 bases. This CDR3 region has 15 residues. Germline trimming cut 4 bases from V and 5 bases from J; bases unmatched to any gene: 4. From germline, CDR1 is LNHDA and CDR2 SQIVND (reference sequence). CDR3 protein: CASSKGTSGNNEQFF. The CDR3 DNA reads TGTGCCAGTAGTAAGGGGACTAGCGGAAACAATGAGCAGTTCTTC.

The chain joins TRBV28 to TRBJ1-1; 7 nucleotides line up with TRBD1. J lost 3 bases, V lost 2 bases, and 12 bases had no gene match. This CDR3 has 17 residues. Germline V gives CDR1 MDHEN, CDR2 SYDVKM. For the CDR3, the DNA is TGTGCCAGCAGTTTACCCCAGCCGGGACAGACCGACACTGAAGCTTTCTTT. The encoded protein is CASSLPQPGQTDTEAFF.

The V gene is TRBV5-1, the J gene TRBJ2-5; D might be TRBD2 (5 bases). Trimming shortened V by 7 bases and J by 7 bases, and 17 bases separated the two germline ends. Germline CDR1 reads SGHRS; CDR2 reads YFSETQ. This CDR3 spans 13 amino acids. The CDR3 nucleotides are TGCGCCAGCGCAACCGGGCCGGAGGCGACCCAGTACTTC. Amino acid sequence: CASATGPEATQYF.

This clone has just one count. The chain combines TRBV9 with TRBJ2-1; tentative D call: TRBD1 (6 bases). CDR1 SGDLS and CDR2 YYNGEE come from the germline V gene. The V and J ends lost 0 bases and 8 bases respectively, with 15 bases between them. The CDR3 spans 15 residues. CDR3 region: CASSVEGEYSDEQFF. The CDR3 DNA is TGTGCCAGCAGCGTAGAGGGGGAGTACAGCGATGAGCAGTTCTTC.

V is TRBV2 and J is TRBJ1-2; tentatively, D is TRBD1 (6 bases). Germline V gene data show CDR1 as SNHLY and CDR2 as FYNNEI. This CDR3 comprises 14 residues. V dropped 11 bases and J dropped 5 bases, with 21 bases sitting between them. This CDR3 is CAAAGGGEAYGYTF. The CDR3 nucleotides are TGTGCCGCCGCGGGGGGGGGCGAAGCGTATGGCTACACCTTC.

This sequence joins TRBV11-3 and TRBJ1-1, with TRBD1 matching over 7 bases. Losses at the gene ends were 5 bases for V and 5 bases for J; bases not matched to a gene: 11. Germline V gene lookup returns CDR1 SGHNT and CDR2 YENEEA. This CDR3 region has 15 residues. CDR3 amino acids: CASSPRLQGRTEAFF. The CDR3 nucleotides read TGTGCCAGCAGCCCCCGCCTACAGGGGAGGACTGAAGCTTTCTTT.

The chain recombines TRBV7-3 with TRBJ2-2, with D perhaps matching TRBD1 (5 bases). CDR3 length: 15 residues. V lost 1 base to trimming and J lost 7 bases, with 13 bases between them. The germline gives CDR1 SGHTA, CDR2 FQGTGA. This chain's CDR3 is CASSLNAGQSGELFF. CDR3 in DNA: TGTGCCAGCAGCTTAAACGCAGGGCAGAGCGGGGAGCTGTTTTTT. Supplemented by reference TRBV7-3 and TRBJ2-2, the full variable domain reads GAGVSQTPSNKVTEKGKYVELRCDPISGHTALYWYRQSLGQGPEFLIYFQGTGAADDSGLPNDRFFAVRPEGSVSTLKIQRTERGDSAVYLCASSLNAGQSGELFFGEGSRLTVL.

The gene calls are TRBV10-1 and TRBJ2-1, with 13 bases identical to TRBD2. There are 14 residues in the CDR3. With V trimmed by 5 bases and J by 11 bases, 6 bases remained unmatched. Looked up from germline, CDR1 is WNHNN and CDR2 is SYGVQD (reference sequence). DNA for the CDR3: TGCGCCAGCAGTCCGGGACTAGCGGGGCAGAAGCAGTTCTTC. It specifies CASSPGLAGQKQFF.

V gene TRBV29-1 combines with J gene TRBJ1-1; D is perhaps TRBD1 (5 bases). The V end was cut by 6 bases, the J end by 0 bases, with 14 bases between. The CDR3 extends over 14 amino acids. Germline V gives CDR1 SQVTM, CDR2 ANQGSEA. The CDR3 region is CSVARQFMNTEAFF. CDR3 DNA sequence: TGCAGCGTAGCAAGACAGTTTATGAACACTGAAGCTTTCTTT.

V is TRBV9 and J is TRBJ2-2; no firm D call. V lost 2 bases to trimming and J lost 0 bases, with 11 bases between them. The length of the CDR3 is 16 residues. CDR1 is SGDLS, CDR2 YYNGEE, per germline. The CDR3: CASSVNLVTNTGELFF. The CDR3, as DNA: TGTGCCAGCAGCGTTAACCTAGTCACGAACACCGGGGAGCTGTTTTTT.